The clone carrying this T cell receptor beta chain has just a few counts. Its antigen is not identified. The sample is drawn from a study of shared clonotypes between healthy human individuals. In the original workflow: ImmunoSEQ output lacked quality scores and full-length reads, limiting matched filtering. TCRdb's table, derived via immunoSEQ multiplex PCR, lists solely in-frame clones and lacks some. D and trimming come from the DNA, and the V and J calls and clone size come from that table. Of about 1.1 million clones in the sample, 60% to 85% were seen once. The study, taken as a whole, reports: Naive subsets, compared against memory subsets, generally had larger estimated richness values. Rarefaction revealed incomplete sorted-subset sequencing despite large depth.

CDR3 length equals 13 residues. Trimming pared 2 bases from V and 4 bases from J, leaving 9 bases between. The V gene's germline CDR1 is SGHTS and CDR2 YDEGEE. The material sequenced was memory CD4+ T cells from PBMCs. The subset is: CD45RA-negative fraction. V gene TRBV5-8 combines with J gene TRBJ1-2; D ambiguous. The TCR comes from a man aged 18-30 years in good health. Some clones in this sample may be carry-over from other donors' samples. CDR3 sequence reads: CASSFGRIYGYTF. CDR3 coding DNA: TGTGCCAGCAGCTTTGGCAGGATCTATGGCTACACCTTC.